Detailed here is one T cell receptor (beta chain). This clonotype appeared a few times. Its antigen is currently not known. No clone much larger than this one lies a single base away; base qualities are absent. This specimen belongs to a study of T cells in Graves' hyperthyroidism and ophthalmopathy (dated by TCRdb to between 2019 and 2020). At the level of the whole study: Peripheral blood was sampled at the time of initial diagnosis, prior to any treatment. To identify distinguishing TCR V-J signatures, a discovery cohort of about 100 patients was used, comprising under 45 with Graves' ophthalmopathy and around 57 with stable Graves' hyperthyroidism. Whether ophthalmopathy could be predicted prospectively was tested in an independent validation cohort made up of fewer than 20 hyperthyroidism patients plus 17 patients who later progressed to ophthalmopathy. The approximately 100 discovery patients were divided at random into training and test sets in a 7:3 ratio. The study also compared thyroid tissue and blood T-cell repertoires from roughly six Graves' hyperthyroidism patients. Following sampling, methimazole starting at 30 mg daily was given to hyperthyroidism patients, and high-dose intravenous methylprednisolone was given to ophthalmopathy patients. The paper reports TCR Vbeta CDR3 sequencing of 130 to 150 peripheral blood samples: approximately 41 ophthalmopathy, about 75 hyperthyroidism and around 17 progressor patients.

Stable Graves' hyperthyroidism was defined as no progression to ophthalmopathy during 18 months of follow-up. Hyperthyroidism patients were newly diagnosed, with disease duration under 2 months, and aged 18 to 65 years. The study excluded patients with uncontrolled infections, other autoimmune diseases, pregnancy or lactation. Diagnoses relied on clinical symptoms, serum thyroxine and TRAb, thyroid ultrasound and orbital computed tomography. Ficoll-Paque density gradient centrifugation was used to isolate PBMCs from 10 ml of fresh peripheral blood. Total RNA was extracted using Trizol reagent, and RNA quality was assessed on an Agilent 2100 Bioanalyzer. Amplification of TCR beta CDR3 regions was carried out from RNA transcripts. For the first round of RT-PCR on the TCR CDR3, the HTBI primer set was used together with the Qiagen OneStep RT-PCR kit. Libraries were constructed in a second round of multiplex PCR, after which size selection and purification were performed. The libraries were sequenced on an Illumina HiSeq2000 using paired-end 100 bp reads. The paper's processing steps were these. SOAPnuke was used to process the raw data, removing reads that contained adapters or uncalled bases, had a mean Phred below 15, or lacked an exact match to the constant primer or identifier. High-quality paired reads were merged with COPE v1.2.5, and unique nucleotide sequences were defined as clonotypes. Clonotypes were aligned to IMGT TRBV, TRBD and TRBJ reference segments using MiTCR v1.1. Analysis was restricted to V-J combinations with a frequency above 0.0001, which covered about 99% of repertoires. The TCS score was defined as F50 (clonal expansion) divided by E x V (chaos), with BLOSUM62-based TCRdist calculated between CDR3 peptides within each V-J. Welch's t-statistics and random forest reduced roughly 540 V-J features to 10 to 15, which were used in a naive Bayes classifier (R e1071). Using fastp trimming at Q25 and MiXCR clonotype assembly, TCRdb reanalyzed the public sequencing data and kept in-frame beta chains. Each CDR3 protein appears once, grouped with its most common genes and DNA. TCRdb's processing, not the study's, gives the V and J calls here. This sample has approximately 300,000 distinct CDR3 sequences in its table, and about 15% of those were observed once. 33% of the sample comes from the top ten.

Overall study outcomes, separate from this receptor: No statistical method was used to fix the sample size in advance, and group allocation was not hidden from the investigators. In cross-validation, a model built on a 13 V-J signature told ophthalmopathy apart from stable hyperthyroidism with 85% to 90% sensitivity and 81% to 82% specificity, and in testing the same model reached 80%/75%. Most expanded thyroid clonotypes (frequency above 0.001) were also detected in blood, a finding suggesting that blood repertoires may reflect thyroid immune responses. In validation, the model predicted progression to ophthalmopathy with approximately 69% sensitivity and 72.22% specificity, a median of 6.5 months before onset.

According to the germline V gene, CDR1 reads SGHDN and CDR2 reads FVKESK. Spanning cysteine to phenylalanine, the CDR3 consists of 13 amino acids. The DNA shown is the 39-base CDR3, in frame from base 1. Trimming takes 4 bases from V and 9 bases from J, and the germline ends sit 13 bases apart. This sequence originates from a young man with Graves' hyperthyroidism. Sequencing was carried out using blood. Recombination joined TRBV14 with TRBJ1-5, with the D gene not clear enough to name. The CDR3 sequence is CASSPSSQTPQHF. The DNA sequence is as follows: TGTGCCAGCAGCCCCAGCTCCCAGACGCCCCAGCATTTT.